The 9 T cell receptor beta chains listed next were all sequenced from one sample in a study of cytomegalovirus exposure and HLA in healthy donors (dated by TCRdb to about 2017). Library creation used the immunoSEQ multiplex PCR assay. For the multiplex PCR, a mixture combining 60 forward primers for TCR Vbeta segments and 13 reverse primers for TCR Jbeta segments was used. This immuneACCESS table, as held by TCRdb, lists in-frame sequences with V and J called but not all clones. Of the missing ones, under half trace to an unresolved V gene in checked studies; the others have no known cause. The sample table holds around 44,000 clones. The ten largest make up around 5.6% of the sample. Sequenced input: PBMCs. The receptors stem from a male donor in good health and CMV-seropositive.

This sequence joins TRBV29-1 and TRBJ1-2, with TRBD1 as a possible D gene (5 bases). The V end was cut by 4 bases, the J end by 7 bases, with 16 bases between. CDR1 SQVTM and CDR2 ANQGSEA come from the germline V gene. CDR3 length: 13 amino acids. The CDR3 DNA follows: TGCAGCGTTGTAAGGGGAGGGTTTCGTGGCTACACCTTC. Translated: CSVVRGGFRGYTF.

J is TRBJ2-7 and V is TRBV4-3; weak D call: TRBD1 (5 bases). CDR3 length equals 13 residues. V was pared by 0 bases and J by 12 bases, with 15 bases between. Germline V gene data show CDR1 as LGHNA and CDR2 as YSLEER. CDR3 in amino acids: CASSQEVGAIRYF. As DNA, the CDR3 is TGCGCCAGCAGCCAAGAAGTTGGGGCGATCCGGTACTTC.

The V gene is TRBV5-1, the J gene TRBJ1-2; D is uncertain. The V and J ends lost 0 bases and 4 bases respectively, with 10 bases between them. The CDR3 contains 14 residues. The germline gives CDR1 SGHRS, CDR2 YFSETQ. The CDR3 sequence: CASSLVPEAYGYTF. The CDR3 DNA is TGCGCCAGCAGCTTGGTACCGGAGGCCTATGGCTACACCTTC.

The V and J genes are TRBV29-1 and TRBJ1-1; no clear D gene. The CDR3 has 13 amino acids. Germline V gene data show CDR1 as SQVTM and CDR2 as ANQGSEA. Trimming took off 3 bases at V and 3 bases at J, with 11 bases between the two ends. The CDR3 bases are TGCAGCGTTGACCTAAACAGAGACACTGAAGCTTTCTTT. Protein product: CSVDLNRDTEAFF.

V usage is TRBV5-1 and J usage is TRBJ1-1; D remains unclear. CDR3 length: 13 amino acids. The V and J ends lost 4 bases and 6 bases respectively, with 13 bases between them. Germline CDR1 and CDR2: SGHRS and YFSETQ. The CDR3 protein is CASSQAAGSEAFF. DNA of the CDR3: TGCGCCAGCAGCCAAGCGGCGGGTTCTGAAGCTTTCTTT.

The J gene is TRBJ1-1, the V gene TRBV7-9; D is perhaps TRBD1 (5 bases). Germline V gives CDR1 SEHNR, CDR2 FQNEAQ (reference sequence). V lost 0 bases and J lost 4, with 6 bases in between. CDR3 size: 13 residues. Here the CDR3 DNA reads TGTGCCAGCAGCTTAGCAGGGGTCACTGAAGCTTTCTTT. Protein product: CASSLAGVTEAFF.

This chain uses TRBV5-6 with TRBJ1-1, with D perhaps TRBD1 (6 bases). The CDR3 loop spans 19 amino acids. V was shortened by 4 bases and J by 3 bases, with 28 bases between the two germline ends. Germline-derived CDR1 and CDR2 are SGHDT and YYEEEE. The CDR3 loop is CASSPWGGWGSKGDTEAFF. In DNA form, the CDR3 reads TGTGCCAGCAGCCCCTGGGGGGGTTGGGGCTCCAAGGGGGACACTGAAGCTTTCTTT. Full variable domain (outside the CDR3, taken from reference TRBV5-6 and TRBJ1-1): DAGVTQSPTHLIKTRGQQVTLRCSPKSGHDTVSWYQQALGQGPQFIFQYYEEEERQRGNFPDRFSGHQFPNYSSELNVNALLLGDSALYLCASSPWGGWGSKGDTEAFFGQGTRLTVV.

This chain uses TRBV7-3 with TRBJ1-1, with D possibly matching TRBD1 (5 bases). V was shortened by 2 bases and J by 3 bases, with 16 bases between the two germline ends. This CDR3 region has 16 residues. The germline V gene encodes CDR1 SGHTA and CDR2 FQGTGA. CDR3: CASSLGASGGDTEAFF. The CDR3 bases are TGTGCCAGCAGCTTAGGCGCCTCCGGGGGGGACACTGAAGCTTTCTTT.

This chain joins TRBV7-6 and TRBJ2-3; D unclear. Germline assignment: CDR1 SGHVS and CDR2 FNYEAQ. The CDR3 runs 13 residues. Trimming removed 0 bases at V and 4 bases at J, with 5 bases between. As DNA, the CDR3 is TGTGCCAGCAGCTTAGCGATAGCAGATACGCAGTATTTT. This encodes CASSLAIADTQYF.